The 14 T cell receptor beta chains presented below share a single source sample, sequenced in a study of blood T cell repertoires in COVID-19. Using immunoSEQ multiplex PCR, the repertoire was profiled, and TCRdb retains in-frame clones only, with some absent. The table records 150,000 to 200,000 clones, around 72% of them present only once. Sequences were obtained from peripheral blood. These receptors all stem from a woman over 75 with acute or convalescent COVID-19.

The chain uses TRBV6-6 and TRBJ2-5; 9 bases line up with TRBD2. The CDR3 is 16 amino acids. In germline, CDR1 is MNHNY, CDR2 SVGAGI (reference sequence). Germline trimming cut 2 bases from V and 4 bases from J; bases unmatched to any gene: 8. CDR3 region: CASSYGFSGSAETQYF. CDR3 nucleotides: TGTGCCAGCAGTTACGGGTTTAGCGGGAGTGCAGAGACCCAGTACTTC.

This chain connects TRBV3-1 (or the pseudogene TRBV3-2) to TRBJ2-3; maybe TRBD2 (5 bases). From germline, CDR1 is LGHDT and CDR2 YNNKEL (reference sequence). The CDR3 has 16 amino acids. V was cut by 1 base and J by 0 bases, with 11 bases left in between. CDR3 coding DNA: TGTGCCAGCAGCCAAGTGGCGGGCGGGAGCACAGATACGCAGTATTTT. It yields the protein CASSQVAGGSTDTQYF.

This clone was seen only a few times. This rearrangement joins TRBV2 to TRBJ2-7; 7 nucleotides match TRBD1. The CDR3 has 15 amino acids. CDR1 SNHLY and CDR2 FYNNEI come from the germline V gene. Unmatched junction bases numbered 9, after V lost 4 bases and J lost 3 bases. CDR3 residues: CASSGQGLEHYEQYF. CDR3 sequence (DNA): TGTGCCAGCAGTGGACAGGGATTAGAGCACTACGAGCAGTACTTC.

The CDR3 nucleotides read TGTGCCAGCAGCTTATACGCGAGATCCTACGAGCAGTACTTC. This sequence encodes CASSLYARSYEQYF. The chain uses TRBV7-8 and TRBJ2-7; D is undetermined. Germline CDR1 SGHVS, CDR2 FQNEAQ. The ends were cut back, 2 bases at V and 1 base at J, with 9 bases in the middle. The CDR3 has 14 amino acids. Supplemented by reference TRBV7-8 and TRBJ2-7, the full variable domain reads GAGVSQSPRYKVAKRGQDVALRCDPISGHVSLFWYQQALGQGPEFLTYFQNEAQLDKSGLPSDRFFAERPEGSVSTLKIQRTQQEDSAVYLCASSLYARSYEQYFGPGTRLTVT.

CDR3 coding DNA: TGTGCCAGCAGTCCCATAGCGGGACTCACAGATACGCAGTATTTT. Translating gives CASSPIAGLTDTQYF. V gene TRBV7-9 combines with J gene TRBJ2-3; 8 bases agree with TRBD2. Looked up from germline, CDR1 is SEHNR and CDR2 is FQNEAQ (reference sequence). V dropped 6 bases and J dropped 2; count of bases not matched to a gene: 7. This CDR3 contains 15 residues.

This clone was observed a handful of times. The rearrangement joins TRBV5-6 to TRBJ1-2; 10 bases agree with TRBD1. The ends lost 2 bases at V and 1 base at J; junction bases unmatched: 2. The CDR3 has 15 amino acids. Per the germline V gene, CDR1 is SGHDT and CDR2 is YYEEEE. CDR3 amino acids: CASSFGTGVNYGYTF. The DNA for the CDR3 is TGTGCCAGCAGCTTCGGGACAGGGGTTAACTATGGCTACACCTTC.

V and J are TRBV19 and TRBJ2-1; 7 bases are shared with TRBD1. V shed 7 bases, J shed 13 bases, and the junction held 10 bases outside the gene matches. The germline V gene has CDR1 LNHDA and CDR2 SQIVND (reference sequence). This CDR3 comprises 12 residues. The CDR3: CASTLDRRRQFF. The CDR3 DNA reads as TGTGCCAGTACCCTGGACAGGCGTAGACAGTTCTTC.

This chain uses TRBV3-1 (or the pseudogene TRBV3-2) with TRBJ2-1; D not certain. The CDR3 covers 12 residues. The V end lost 5 bases, the J end lost 6 bases, and 8 bases lay between the germline ends. Germline CDR1 and CDR2: LGHDT and YNNKEL (reference sequence). The CDR3 here is CASSILPNEQFF. DNA for the CDR3: TGTGCCAGCAGCATCCTACCCAATGAGCAGTTCTTC.

V usage is TRBV24-1 and J usage is TRBJ2-1; possible D gene TRBD2, 5 bases. Germline V CDR1 and CDR2: KGHDR, SFDVKD. Trimming shortened V by 3 bases and J by 0 bases, and 11 bases separated the two germline ends. CDR3 size: 16 residues. CDR3 nucleotides: TGTGCCACCAGTGATCCCGGGATTCACTCCTACAATGAGCAGTTCTTC. Translated: CATSDPGIHSYNEQFF.

The sample holds a few counts of this clone. V and J are TRBV2 and TRBJ2-3, with D perhaps matching TRBD2 (5 bases). V shed 1 base and J shed 6 bases, with 11 bases lying between them. There are 14 residues in the CDR3. Per the germline V gene, CDR1 is SNHLY and CDR2 is FYNNEI. CDR3 coding DNA: TGTGCCAGCAGTGAAGATAGGAGGCCGGATACGCAGTATTTT. Translation: CASSEDRRPDTQYF.

The rearrangement links TRBV2 to TRBJ2-1; the D gene is possibly TRBD2 (6 bases). Between the trimmed V and J ends, which lost 4 bases and 10 bases, there was a span of 14 bases. This CDR3 has 13 residues. Germline CDR1 reads SNHLY; CDR2 reads FYNNEI. This CDR3 reads CASSVLRDSEQFF. The CDR3 nucleotides read TGTGCCAGCAGTGTCCTCCGGGACTCCGAGCAGTTCTTC. Full variable domain (remainder filled in from reference TRBV2 and TRBJ2-1): EPEVTQTPSHQVTQMGQEVILRCVPISNHLYFYWYRQILGQKVEFLVSFYNNEISEKSEIFDDQFSVERPDGSNFTLKIRSTKLEDSAMYFCASSVLRDSEQFFGPGTRLTVL.

This clone has only a few counts. Written as DNA, the CDR3 is TGTGCCACCAGTGACACGGACGGGGACACCATATATTTT. Residues: CATSDTDGDTIYF. The J gene is TRBJ1-3, the V gene TRBV24-1, with D uncertain. Trimming cost V 4 bases and J 8 bases, with 11 bases left between them. Germline V lookup: CDR1 KGHDR, CDR2 SFDVKD. The CDR3 loop spans 13 amino acids.

The chain recombines TRBV7-2 with TRBJ2-5; weak D call: TRBD2 (6 bases). The germline gives CDR1 SGHTA, CDR2 FQGNSA. CDR3 size: 15 residues. The V gene lost 5 bases and the J gene lost 5 bases, with 18 bases spanning the gap. CDR3 loop: CASSGGIRGQETQYF. CDR3 DNA: TGTGCCAGCAGCGGAGGGATACGAGGGCAGGAGACCCAGTACTTC.

The chain uses TRBV10-3 and TRBJ1-6; TRBD1 is a possible D gene (5 bases). Germline V gene sequence: CDR1 ENHRY, CDR2 SYGVKD. The CDR3 covers 16 residues. V was trimmed by 1 base and J by 6 bases, leaving 13 bases between them. The CDR3 is CAISEYSGTPNSPLHF. The CDR3 nucleotides read TGTGCCATCAGTGAGTACTCCGGGACTCCTAATTCACCCCTCCACTTT.